In this sample, the clone carrying this T cell receptor (beta chain) turned up once. These data originate in a study of blood T cell repertoires in COVID-19. Study information: Some COVID-19 samples were acute and others convalescent; all came from the United States, Italy and Spain. PBMCs, B-cell-depleted T cells, or T cells were the source of the cDNA or gDNA that made up the material.

As handled by the study authors: The assay estimated nucleated cells by amplifying reference gene primers. TCRdb's copy holds only in-frame clones and misses some; the assay was immunoSEQ multiplex PCR. Clone size and V and J calls were adopted from that table, with D and trimming inferred from the DNA. Among around 70,000 clones listed, approximately 82% were seen once. Germline V lookup: CDR1 SGHNT, CDR2 YENEEA. V was pared by 1 base and J by 2 bases, with 7 bases between. This CDR3 spans 14 amino acids. Sequencing input: peripheral blood. The gene calls are TRBV11-3 and TRBJ2-3; no definite D call. The clonotype comes from a man aged 55 to 70 with acute or convalescent COVID-19. The CDR3 loop reads CASSLGSVTDTQYF. In DNA, the CDR3 is TGTGCCAGCAGCTTAGGTTCCGTCACAGATACGCAGTATTTT.